These 28 T cell receptor beta chains were sequenced from one sample in a study of T cell responses to AZD1222 COVID-19 vaccine. Using immunoSEQ multiplex PCR, the repertoire was profiled, and TCRdb retains in-frame clones only, with some absent. The profile shows about 150,000 clones, 85% to 90% of them singletons. Sample: peripheral blood, taken on day 0 of AZD1222 vaccination. The receptors were gathered from an adult in good health.

V usage is TRBV18 and J usage is TRBJ1-1; perhaps TRBD1 as D (6 bases). Germline V gives CDR1 KGHSH, CDR2 LQKENI. This CDR3 has 15 amino acids. V lost 4 bases and J 1 base, leaving 13 bases between the germline ends. CDR3 DNA: TGTGCCAGCTCACTGGGTCGGACAGAGAACACTGAAGCTTTCTTT. Translating gives CASSLGRTENTEAFF. Full variable domain (rest looked up from reference TRBV18 and TRBJ1-1): NAGVMQNPRHLVRRRGQEARLRCSPMKGHSHVYWYRQLPEEGLKFMVYLQKENIIDESGMPKERFSAEFPKEGPSILRIQQVVRGDSAAYFCASSLGRTENTEAFFGQGTRLTVV.

This chain links TRBV11-3 with TRBJ2-1; D might be TRBD1 or TRBD2, each matching 5 bases. Germline V gene data show CDR1 as SGHNT and CDR2 as YENEEA. This CDR3 contains 16 residues. V shed 2 bases and J shed 9 bases, with 20 bases lying between them. This CDR3 reads CASSLIGAGGRGEQFF. CDR3 DNA: TGTGCCAGCAGCTTAATCGGGGCAGGCGGGCGAGGTGAGCAGTTCTTC. Full variable domain (remainder filled in from reference TRBV11-3 and TRBJ2-1): EAGVVQSPRYKIIEKKQPVAFWCNPISGHNTLYWYLQNLGQGPELLIRYENEEAVDDSQLPKDRFSAERLKGVDSTLKIQPAELGDSAVYLCASSLIGAGGRGEQFFGPGTRLTVL.

The gene calls are TRBV6-5 and TRBJ1-1; 7 bases line up with TRBD1. The ends lost 6 bases at V and 1 base at J; junction bases unmatched: 2. The germline V gene has CDR1 MNHEY and CDR2 SVGAGI. The CDR3 runs to 13 residues. In nucleotides, the CDR3 is TGTGCCAGCAGGGGACAGCCGAACACTGAAGCTTTCTTT. Encoded protein: CASRGQPNTEAFF.

This sequence joins TRBV19 and TRBJ1-2, with D possibly TRBD1 on 6 matching bases. Germline assignment: CDR1 LNHDA and CDR2 SQIVND (reference sequence). Trimming pared 10 bases from V and 7 bases from J, leaving 22 bases between. The CDR3 covers 14 residues. CDR3 in amino acids: CATTSRGRGRGYTF. CDR3 in DNA: TGTGCCACCACCAGCCGAGGCAGGGGACGTGGCTACACCTTC.

This clone came up once. This chain uses TRBV27 with TRBJ2-2; 12 positions agree with TRBD1. Germline V gene lookup returns CDR1 MNHEY and CDR2 SMNVEV (reference sequence). This CDR3 contains 22 residues. Germline trimming cut 5 bases from V and 5 bases from J; bases unmatched to any gene: 24. CDR3 loop: CASSPQPVGTGGSRYSTGELFF. CDR3 nucleotide sequence: TGTGCCAGCAGTCCCCAGCCTGTCGGGACAGGGGGCAGTCGTTATTCTACCGGGGAGCTGTTTTTT.

J is TRBJ2-7 and V is TRBV27; 10 bases align to TRBD1. The CDR3 contains 14 residues. The V segment lost 5 bases and the J segment 2 bases; nucleotides outside the gene matches: 3. Looked up from germline, CDR1 is MNHEY and CDR2 is SMNVEV (reference sequence). CDR3 amino acids: CASSMGTGAYEQYF. CDR3 in DNA: TGTGCCAGCAGTATGGGGACAGGGGCCTACGAGCAGTACTTC.

This sequence joins TRBV30 and TRBJ2-7, with a weak D call TRBD2 (6 bases). CDR3 length: 13 residues. Trimming took 1 base from V and 5 from J, leaving 12 bases between them. From germline, CDR1 is GTSNPN and CDR2 SVGIG (reference sequence). In nucleotides, the CDR3 is TGTGCCTGGAGTGGTAGCGGCAATAACGAGCAGTACTTC. Translated: CAWSGSGNNEQYF. The variable domain in full, with the rest retrieved from reference TRBV30 and TRBJ2-7, is SQTIHQWPATLVQPVGSPLSLECTVEGTSNPNLYWYRQAAGRGLQLLFYSVGIGQISSEVPQNLSASRPQDRQFILSSKKLLLSDSGFYLCAWSGSGNNEQYFGPGTRLTVT.

The chain recombines TRBV19 with TRBJ1-5; TRBD1 might be the D (5 bases). With 11 bases removed from V and 6 bases from J, the gap between germline ends came to 17 bases. CDR3 size: 13 residues. The germline CDR1 and CDR2 sequences are LNHDA and SQIVND (reference sequence). The CDR3 coding sequence is TGTGCCGACAGATATGGGGATTGTCAGCCCCAGCATTTT. Translation: CADRYGDCQPQHF. Full variable domain (rest looked up from reference TRBV19 and TRBJ1-5): DGGITQSPKYLFRKEGQNVTLSCEQNLNHDAMYWYRQDPGQGLRLIYYSQIVNDFQKGDIAEGYSVSREKKESFPLTVTSAQKNPTAFYLCADRYGDCQPQHFGDGTRLSIL.

This clone was seen a few times. J is TRBJ2-5 and V is TRBV7-2; 8 nucleotides match TRBD2. CDR3 length equals 17 residues. Germline V lookup: CDR1 SGHTA, CDR2 FQGNSA. The trim removed 5 bases at V and 1 base at J, leaving 12 bases unmatched. The CDR3 protein is CASSPDPSGGLQETQYF. In nucleotides, the CDR3 is TGTGCCAGCAGCCCTGACCCAAGCGGGGGTCTCCAAGAGACCCAGTACTTC.

This chain joins TRBV7-8 and TRBJ1-2; unclear D gene. Germline V lookup: CDR1 SGHVS, CDR2 FQNEAQ. Trimming removed 0 bases from V and 0 bases from J, with 11 bases in between. This CDR3 has 16 residues. The CDR3: CASSLARQSPNYGYTF. CDR3 DNA sequence: TGTGCCAGCAGCTTAGCGCGGCAGTCACCTAACTATGGCTACACCTTC.

The V gene is TRBV11-2, the J gene TRBJ1-4; D is perhaps TRBD1 (6 bases). V lost 5 bases, J lost 5 bases, and 18 bases lay in between. CDR3 length: 16 residues. Germline V gene data show CDR1 as SGHAT and CDR2 as FQNNGV. The CDR3 is CASSHEGHLPNEKLFF. The DNA of the CDR3 is TGTGCCAGCAGCCATGAGGGACATCTCCCGAATGAAAAACTGTTTTTT. Full variable domain (missing parts from reference TRBV11-2 and TRBJ1-4): EAGVAQSPRYKIIEKRQSVAFWCNPISGHATLYWYQQILGQGPKLLIQFQNNGVVDDSQLPKDRFSAERLKGVDSTLKIQPAKLEDSAVYLCASSHEGHLPNEKLFFGSGTQLSVL.

This chain's CDR3 is CAVEGGRNTEAFF. In DNA form, the CDR3 reads TGTGCCGTAGAGGGGGGACGGAACACTGAAGCTTTCTTT. The rearrangement joins TRBV10-3 to TRBJ1-1; possible D gene TRBD1, 6 bases. The ends were cut back, 11 bases at V and 1 base at J, with 14 bases in the middle. Germline CDR1 and CDR2: ENHRY and SYGVKD. The CDR3 contains 13 residues.

V usage is TRBV6-1 and J usage is TRBJ2-7; weak D call: TRBD2 (5 bases). Trimming removed 2 bases from V and 2 bases from J, with 10 bases in between. This CDR3 has 14 residues. Germline values: CDR1 MNHNS, CDR2 SASEGT. The CDR3 spells CASSEWGVPYEQYF. The CDR3 DNA reads TGTGCCAGCAGTGAATGGGGAGTTCCCTACGAGCAGTACTTC.

With regard to this clone: Its ends do not fully match the called genes, so a read error is possible. This chain connects TRBV5-1 to TRBJ2-3; TRBD2 matches at 8 bases. CDR1 and CDR2 (germline): SGHRS, YFSETQ. The CDR3 has 12 residues. The CDR3 DNA follows: TGCGCCAGCAGCCGGGAGGGGAGGGCTCTGGCCTTT. This translates into CASSREGRALAF.

The chain employs TRBV15 and TRBJ1-1, with 9 nucleotides matching TRBD1. This CDR3 has 14 residues. Germline V gene sequence: CDR1 LNHNV, CDR2 YYDKDF (reference sequence). Trimming removed 3 bases from V and 1 base from J; junction bases left unmatched: 0. The CDR3 sequence is CATSRTGGNTEAFF. The CDR3 DNA reads as TGTGCCACCAGCAGGACAGGGGGGAACACTGAAGCTTTCTTT.

Only a few counts were recorded for this clone. CDR3 DNA sequence: TGCAGCGTTGAAGATTCCGGGATGGGCTACACCTTC. Its translation: CSVEDSGMGYTF. The rearrangement uses TRBV29-1 and TRBJ1-2; D remains unclear. The germline V and J ends were trimmed by 0 bases and 8 bases, with 10 bases remaining between them. Germline-derived CDR1 and CDR2 are SQVTM and ANQGSEA. The CDR3 loop spans 12 amino acids.

V gene TRBV7-3 combines with J gene TRBJ2-6; D call uncertain. The CDR3 runs to 19 residues. The V end was cut by 4 bases, the J end by 1 base, with 20 bases between. Germline-derived CDR1 and CDR2 are SGHTA and FQGTGA. CDR3 sequence: CASSSGRRQVFSGANVLTF. The CDR3 DNA follows: TGTGCCAGCAGCTCTGGCCGGCGGCAGGTGTTTTCTGGGGCCAACGTCCTGACTTTC.

The gene calls are TRBV7-8 and TRBJ2-7; 7 nucleotides align to TRBD1. This CDR3 region has 15 residues. Trimming took 7 bases from V and 1 from J; bases not matched to a gene: 10. Per the germline V gene, CDR1 is SGHVS and CDR2 is FQNEAQ. Here the CDR3 reads CASTTPGQYSYEQYF. The CDR3 DNA is TGTGCCAGCACCACTCCGGGACAGTATTCCTACGAGCAGTACTTC.

The rearrangement uses TRBV28 and TRBJ1-1; the D is unclear. The CDR3 is made up of 12 amino acids. CDR1 and CDR2 from the germline V gene are MDHEN and SYDVKM. Trimming took off 8 bases at V and 11 bases at J, with 18 bases between the two ends. This CDR3 is CASRPSKKEAFF. Here the CDR3 DNA reads TGTGCCAGCCGGCCATCGAAAAAAGAGGCTTTCTTT. The variable domain in full, with the rest retrieved from reference TRBV28 and TRBJ1-1, is DVKVTQSSRYLVKRTGEKVFLECVQDMDHENMFWYRQDPGLGLRLIYFSYDVKMKEKGDIPEGYSVSREKKERFSLILESASTNQTSMYLCASRPSKKEAFFGQGTRLTVV.

The rearrangement joins TRBV5-1 to TRBJ2-2; weak D call: TRBD2 (6 bases). The CDR3 loop spans 13 amino acids. Germline V gene data show CDR1 as SGHRS and CDR2 as YFSETQ. Trimming removed 3 bases at V and 5 bases at J, with 8 bases between. CDR3 DNA: TGCGCCAGCAGCTATGGGGGGACCGGGGAGCTGTTTTTT. Its translation is CASSYGGTGELFF.

This chain joins TRBV4-1 and TRBJ2-1; 10 nucleotides agree with TRBD2. Germline assignment: CDR1 MGHRA and CDR2 YSYEKL. The CDR3 consists of 15 residues. J lost 9 bases, V lost 7 bases, and 12 bases had no gene match. The CDR3 DNA follows: TGCGCCAGCACCAAGGAGGGTAGCGGGGGGACTGAGCAGTTCTTC. It translates to CASTKEGSGGTEQFF.

This clone was recorded once. The chain combines TRBV24-1 with TRBJ1-4, with 7 bases matching TRBD1. The CDR3 runs to 16 residues. Germline values: CDR1 KGHDR, CDR2 SFDVKD. V shed 6 bases, J shed 7 bases, and the junction held 13 bases outside the gene matches. CDR3: CATSRILIRDSEKLFF. The CDR3 nucleotides read TGTGCCACCAGTCGAATCCTTATCCGGGACAGTGAAAAACTGTTTTTT.

V gene TRBV9 combines with J gene TRBJ2-3; 10 bases line up with TRBD2. This CDR3 region has 15 residues. The germline V gene encodes CDR1 SGDLS and CDR2 YYNGEE. The V gene end was trimmed by 1 base and the J gene end by 5 bases; junction bases not matched to a gene: 4. The CDR3 reads CASSVSGGAGDTQYF. Written as DNA, the CDR3 is TGTGCCAGCAGCGTAAGCGGGGGGGCGGGAGATACGCAGTATTTT. The variable domain in full, with the rest retrieved from reference TRBV9 and TRBJ2-3, is DSGVTQTPKHLITATGQRVTLRCSPRSGDLSVYWYQQSLDQGLQFLIQYYNGEERAKGNILERFSAQQFPDLHSELNLSSLELGDSALYFCASSVSGGAGDTQYFGPGTRLTVL.

The chain employs TRBV27 and TRBJ2-1; TRBD1 is a possible D gene (5 bases). Germline-derived CDR1 and CDR2 are MNHEY and SMNVEV (reference sequence). V was shortened by 2 bases and J by 8 bases, with 10 bases between the two germline ends. There are 13 residues in the CDR3. CDR3 coding DNA: TGTGCCAGCAGTTTAACAGGCCCCTATGAGCAGTTCTTC. Residues: CASSLTGPYEQFF.

The V gene is TRBV11-3, the J gene TRBJ2-1, with D tentatively TRBD1 or TRBD2 (5 bases each). Trimming stripped 0 bases from V and 10 bases from J, with 22 bases between. This CDR3 is 17 amino acids long. In germline, CDR1 is SGHNT, CDR2 YENEEA. CDR3 in amino acids: CASSLDTIGTHVEEQFF. Here the CDR3 DNA reads TGTGCCAGCAGCTTAGATACAATTGGGACCCATGTAGAGGAGCAGTTCTTC.

The rearrangement links TRBV24-1 to TRBJ2-1; 7 bases agree with TRBD1. CDR3 size: 16 residues. CDR1 is KGHDR and CDR2 is SFDVKD in the germline V gene. V gave up 4 bases and J gave up 6 bases; unmatched junction bases: 11. The CDR3 region has the DNA TGTGCCACCAGTGACGCAGGACAGGCCCGGGGCAATGAGCAGTTCTTC. This codes for CATSDAGQARGNEQFF.

The CDR3 here is CASSQEAIAPYEQYF. DNA of the CDR3: TGCGCCAGCAGCCAAGAGGCGATAGCGCCCTACGAGCAGTACTTC. The chain combines TRBV4-1 with TRBJ2-7; D possibly corresponds to TRBD2 (5 bases). Germline V lookup: CDR1 MGHRA, CDR2 YSYEKL. V lost 0 bases and J 2 bases, leaving 11 bases between the germline ends. The CDR3 has 15 residues.

V and J are TRBV4-1 and TRBJ1-1; D remains ambiguous. Germline V CDR1 and CDR2: MGHRA, YSYEKL. This CDR3 has 15 residues. V lost 5 bases, J lost 2 bases, and 15 bases lay in between. The CDR3 DNA follows: TGCGCCAGCAGCATGGAGGGTAGGTCTAACACTGAAGCTTTCTTT. As protein: CASSMEGRSNTEAFF.